This TCR beta chain came from a study of regulatory T cells in long-lasting Graves disease. Study-wide background: Newly diagnosed Graves' patients took antithyroid drugs under 3 months.

CDR1 and CDR2 from the germline V gene are SGHTA and FQGTGA. This CDR3 contains 15 residues. Time point described: newly diagnosed GD, antithyroid drugs for less than 3 months. RNA extracted from PBMCs served as the sequencing template. For TCR beta, libraries came from iRepertoire HTBI primers and Arm-PCR of CDR3 regions. From the multiplex PCR reads, TCRdb called clonotypes with MiXCR, one entry per CDR3 protein. This table has about 620,000 distinct CDR3 sequences, less than 20% appearing once. On this clonotype itself: No antigen is known for it. A much larger clone is a single base away; this may be a read error.

Findings and limits, study-wide: Preferential use of TRBV28, TRBJ1-2 and TRBJ2-5 was seen in persistent disease.

This sample also appeared in a second study, on T cells in Graves' hyperthyroidism and ophthalmopathy. This second study says: The model identified upcoming ophthalmopathy a median approximately 6.5 months ahead of onset.

The starting material was peripheral blood mononuclear cells (PBMCs), obtained at new diagnosis, from a patient treated with antithyroid drugs. V is TRBV7-3 and J is TRBJ2-3, with TRBD2 matching 9 bases. The J call is uncertain, as TRBJ2-5 better fits the DNA end. The TCR originated in a woman in her twenties or thirties with Graves disease. The CDR3 DNA follows: TGTGTCAGCAGCATTAGCGGGAGCCCCAGGGAGACCCAGTACTTC. It is translated as CVSSISGSPRETQYF.